This is a list of T cell receptor beta chains from one sample in a study of T cell responses to AZD1222 COVID-19 vaccine. Data came from immunoSEQ multiplex PCR; TCRdb stores just in-frame clones and leaves some out. This table holds about 150,000 clones, around 90% found once. The material was peripheral blood, obtained 28 days after the second AZD1222 dose. The source of these receptors is an adult who received the AZD1222 COVID-19 vaccine. Each CDR3 is given with its conserved first and last residue. D genes are given only for firm matches. Not every row has a clone size; where given, it reads once, few, many or a size class.

D	V	J	size	DNA	CDR3
TRBD1	TRBV10-2	TRBJ1-2	NA	TGCGCCAGCACTCCGACAGGGGGCGGGTATGGCTACACCTTC	CASTPTGGGYGYTF
TRBD2	TRBV18	TRBJ2-7	NA	TGTGCCAGCTCGCGAAGCGGGAGTAGTTTCGAGCAGTACTTC	CASSRSGSSFEQYF
NA	TRBV27	TRBJ2-7	NA	TGTGCCAGCAGTTTGTATCTAGCGAAATCCTACGAGCAGTACTTC	CASSLYLAKSYEQYF
TRBD1	TRBV14	TRBJ1-1	NA	TGTGCCAGCAGCCACTTCAGCAGGGGGCGGAACACTGAAGCTTTCTTT	CASSHFSRGRNTEAFF
NA	TRBV6-1	TRBJ1-2	NA	TGTGCCAGCAGTGCAAGAGGAGCCCCCATGGTCCCCAGTGGCTACACCTTC	CASSARGAPMVPSGYTF
NA	TRBV5-5	TRBJ1-2	NA	TGTGCCAGCAACCCTACAGGTGAAACTAACTATGGCTACACCTTC	CASNPTGETNYGYTF
TRBD2	TRBV19	TRBJ2-5	once	TGTGCCAGTATAGGGAGGGCCCAAGAGACCCAGTACTTC	CASIGRAQETQYF
NA	TRBV7-6	TRBJ2-3	NA	TGTGCCAGCAGCTTAGGTCGTACCGAAAGGGATACGCAGTATTTT	CASSLGRTERDTQYF
TRBD1	TRBV6-5	TRBJ1-4	NA	TGTGCCAGCAGTCGCTACAGGGGCACGGATAAAACTGCTTTT	CASSRYRGTDKTAF
TRBD1	TRBV5-1	TRBJ2-1	NA	TGCGCCAGCAGCATAGGACAGGCTGGCAATGAGCAGTTCTTC	CASSIGQAGNEQFF
TRBD2	TRBV2	TRBJ2-1	NA	TGTGCCAGCAGGGCAGATTCTGGGGCGCGGGAGAAGCGATTGAGCTCCTACAATGAGCAGTTCTTC	CASRADSGAREKRLSSYNEQFF
TRBD1	TRBV7-6	TRBJ2-5	NA	TGTGCCAGCAGCTTATCAGGGGGACAGGGGGAGACCCAGTACTTC	CASSLSGGQGETQYF
NA	TRBV5-1	TRBJ1-2	NA	TGCGCCAGCAGGGGAGAACTGAGCTATGGCTACACCTTC	CASRGELSYGYTF
NA	TRBV18	TRBJ1-3	few	TGTGCCAGCTCACCTATTGACAAAGGGAGCTCTGGAAACACCATATATTTT	CASSPIDKGSSGNTIYF
NA	TRBV12-3/TRBV12-4	TRBJ2-3	few	TGTGCCAGCGCTAGCACAGATACGCAGTATTTT	CASASTDTQYF
TRBD2	TRBV5-6	TRBJ2-7	NA	TGTGCCAGCAGCTTGGGGGGACTAGCGGGAACGACGACCAACTTC	CASSLGGLAGTTTNF
NA	TRBV3-1/TRBV3-2	TRBJ2-2	once	TGTGCCAGCAGCCAAGACGGGCGGTCAGTGACCGGGGAGCTGTTTTTT	CASSQDGRSVTGELFF
TRBD1	TRBV9	TRBJ2-5	NA	TGTGCCAGCAGCGTAGGGGATCGGACAGGGAGAGAGACCCAGTACTTC	CASSVGDRTGRETQYF
TRBD1	TRBV19	TRBJ1-5	NA	TGTGCCAGTAGCTCACGCAGGACAGGGCTTAGCAATCAGCCCCAGCATTTT	CASSSRRTGLSNQPQHF
TRBD2	TRBV5-1	TRBJ2-3	NA	TGCGCCAGCAGCTTTAGCGGGACCACAGATACGCAGTATTTT	CASSFSGTTDTQYF
NA	TRBV29-1	TRBJ2-1	NA	TGCAGCGTTGGTGCGGGGTACAATGAGCAGTTCTTC	CSVGAGYNEQFF
NA	TRBV27	TRBJ1-1	NA	TGTGCCAGCAGTTTATTGACTGACACTGAAGCTTTCTTT	CASSLLTDTEAFF
NA	TRBV5-1	TRBJ2-3	NA	TGCGCCAGCAGACTAGCTCCTAGCACAGATACGCAGTATTTT	CASRLAPSTDTQYF
NA	TRBV5-5	TRBJ2-1	NA	TGTGCCAGCACCTTCCGAAGCCCAACCTACAATGAGCAGTTCTTC	CASTFRSPTYNEQFF
NA	TRBV5-6	TRBJ2-1	NA	TGTGCCAGCAGCTACGACCGCCTGAGCTCCTACAATGAGCAGTTCTTC	CASSYDRLSSYNEQFF
NA	TRBV29-1	TRBJ1-1	NA	TGCAGCGTCCCTGATGGCCCTGAAGCTTTCTTT	CSVPDGPEAFF
NA	TRBV3-1/TRBV3-2	TRBJ2-7	NA	TGTGCCAGCAGCCTCCGACGAGTGAGCTCCTACGAGCAGTACTTC	CASSLRRVSSYEQYF
NA	TRBV19	TRBJ2-3	NA	TGTGCCAGCAATGATAGACTCTCGCGTGGGGATACGCAGTATTTT	CASNDRLSRGDTQYF
TRBD1	TRBV19	TRBJ1-1	NA	TGTGCCAGTAGTATCCCGGGACAGGGAAACACTGAAGCTTTCTTT	CASSIPGQGNTEAFF
NA	TRBV19	TRBJ2-7	NA	TGTGCCAGTAGTAACCGGGACCCTTCCTACGAGCAGTACTTC	CASSNRDPSYEQYF
NA	TRBV12-5	TRBJ1-4	NA	TGTGCTAGTGGTTTGGTAGTGGGGGGTCTTTTTGAAAAACTGTTTTTT	CASGLVVGGLFEKLFF
NA	TRBV6-5	TRBJ1-2	NA	TGTGCCAGCAGCGTGGAGTATGGCTACACCTTC	CASSVEYGYTF
NA	TRBV5-1	TRBJ1-1	NA	TGCGCCAGCAGCTTGGGGCGGGAGCACACTGAAGCTTTCTTT	CASSLGREHTEAFF
TRBD1	TRBV24-1	TRBJ2-7	NA	TGTGCCACCAGTGATCCAACCCCCGGGACAGGGGCGGGTGAGCAGTACTTC	CATSDPTPGTGAGEQYF
NA	TRBV20-1	TRBJ1-2	NA	TGCAGTGCTAGCACACATGGCTACACCTTC	CSASTHGYTF
NA	TRBV5-4	TRBJ2-5	NA	TGTGCCAGCAGCCCCACGGCGGCTAGCGCGCTGGAGGGGACCCAGTACTTC	CASSPTAASALEGTQYF
NA	TRBV5-6	TRBJ2-2	NA	TGTGCCAGCAGCTTGGCTGGGACCGCGAACACCGGGGAGCTGTTTTTT	CASSLAGTANTGELFF
NA	TRBV7-9	TRBJ2-7	NA	TGTGCCAGCAGCTTAAACTACGAGCAGTACTTC	CASSLNYEQYF
NA	TRBV2	TRBJ1-5	NA	TGTGCCAGCACCGCGGGGGGTAGCAATCAGCCCCAGCATTTT	CASTAGGSNQPQHF
NA	TRBV6-5	TRBJ2-7	NA	TGTGCCAGCAGTTACTTTTCGGGCCCCTCCTACGAGCAGTACTTC	CASSYFSGPSYEQYF
NA	TRBV6-5	TRBJ2-4	once	TGTGCCAGCAGTTCCCCCAGATCGGGCATTCAGTACTTC	CASSSPRSGIQYF
TRBD1	TRBV4-1	TRBJ2-5	once	TGCGCCAGCAGCCTTATACAGGGGAATCGAGAGACCCAGTACTTC	CASSLIQGNRETQYF
NA	TRBV11-2	TRBJ2-7	NA	TGTGCCAGCAGCTTACGGGGGTCCTACGAGCAGTACTTC	CASSLRGSYEQYF
NA	TRBV27	TRBJ2-3	NA	TGTGCCAGCAGTCAACAGGGTACAGATACGCAGTATTTT	CASSQQGTDTQYF
TRBD1	TRBV15	TRBJ1-2	NA	TGTGCCACCAGCAGACCAGGGACAGTGGGCTATGGCTACACCTTC	CATSRPGTVGYGYTF
TRBD1	TRBV6-6	TRBJ2-7	NA	TGTGCCAGCAGTTACTCGGACAGGGGGAGTACCTACGAGCAGTACTTC	CASSYSDRGSTYEQYF
NA	TRBV3-1/TRBV3-2	TRBJ1-5	NA	TGTGCCAGCAGCCAGTCCCTGGAAATCCCCGTGAGGACCCAGCATTTT	CASSQSLEIPVRTQHF
TRBD2	TRBV29-1	TRBJ2-7	NA	TGCAGCGTCACGGGGCTAGCGGGCTACGAGCAGTACTTC	CSVTGLAGYEQYF
NA	TRBV27	TRBJ2-7	NA	TGTGCCAGCAGCCCACCGGGAGATTCTTACGAGCAGTACTTC	CASSPPGDSYEQYF
TRBD1	TRBV6-5	TRBJ2-2	NA	TGTGCCAGCAACGCCGACAGGGCGGACACCGGGGAGCTGTTTTTT	CASNADRADTGELFF
TRBD1	TRBV2	TRBJ1-5	once	TGTGCCAGCAGTGTTAACAGGGGAAAAGGACCCAATCAGCCCCAGCATTTT	CASSVNRGKGPNQPQHF
TRBD2	TRBV7-9	TRBJ2-1	NA	TGTGCCAGCAGCCTAAGGGAGGGAGGGCCATTTGAGCAGTTCTTC	CASSLREGGPFEQFF
NA	TRBV27	TRBJ2-7	once	TGTGCCAGCATAGGGCCACCTACCTACGAGCAGTACTTC	CASIGPPTYEQYF
TRBD1	TRBV19	TRBJ1-5	NA	TGTGCCAGTAGTCGAACAGGGGGTGAGCCCCAGCATTTT	CASSRTGGEPQHF